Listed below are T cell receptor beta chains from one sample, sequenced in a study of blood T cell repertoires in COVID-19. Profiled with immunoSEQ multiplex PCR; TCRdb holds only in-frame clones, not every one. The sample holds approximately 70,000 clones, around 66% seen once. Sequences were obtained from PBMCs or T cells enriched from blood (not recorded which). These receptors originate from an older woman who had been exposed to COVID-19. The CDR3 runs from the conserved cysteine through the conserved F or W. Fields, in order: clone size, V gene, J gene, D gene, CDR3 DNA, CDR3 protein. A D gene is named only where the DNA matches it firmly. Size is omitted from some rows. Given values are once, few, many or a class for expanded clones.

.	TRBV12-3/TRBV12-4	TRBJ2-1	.	TGTGCCAGCAGTTCGTTAGGGGCCCAGTTCTTC	CASSSLGAQFF
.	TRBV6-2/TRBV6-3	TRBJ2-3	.	TGTGCCAGCAGTTACTCCCAGGGGCCTTGGACAGATACGCAGTATTTT	CASSYSQGPWTDTQYF
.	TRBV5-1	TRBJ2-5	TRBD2	TGCGCCAGCCATAGGTCTAGCGGGACTCAAGAGACCCAGTACTTC	CASHRSSGTQETQYF
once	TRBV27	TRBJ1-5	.	TGTGCCAGCAGCCCCAAGCCCCAGCATTTT	CASSPKPQHF
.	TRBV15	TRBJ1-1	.	TGTGCCACCAGCAGAGATGTAGAGCAGGACACTGAAGCTTTCTTT	CATSRDVEQDTEAFF
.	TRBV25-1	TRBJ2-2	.	TGTGCCAGCCTTTCGGGGGGCGGCTGGACCGGGGAGCTGTTTTTT	CASLSGGGWTGELFF
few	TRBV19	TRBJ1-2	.	TGTGCCAGTTCCGTACAGGGCCCAAGGGGCTACACCTTC	CASSVQGPRGYTF
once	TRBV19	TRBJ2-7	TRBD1	TGTGCCAGTAGTCCAGGACAGGGGGCATCCTACGAGCAGTACTTC	CASSPGQGASYEQYF
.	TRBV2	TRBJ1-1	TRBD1	TGTGCCAGCAGGGAACAGGGGTTGAACACTGAAGCTTTCTTT	CASREQGLNTEAFF
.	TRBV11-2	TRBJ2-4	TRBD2	TGTGCCAGCAGCCCTACGGGACTAGCGGGAGCAAACATTCAGTACTTC	CASSPTGLAGANIQYF
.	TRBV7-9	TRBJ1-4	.	TGTGCCAGCAGCTTAGGACTAGGTAGCGTGTTTGAAAAACTGTTTTTT	CASSLGLGSVFEKLFF
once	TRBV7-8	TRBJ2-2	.	TGTGCCAGCAGCTTAGAAGGGGTTACCGGGGAGCTGTTTTTT	CASSLEGVTGELFF
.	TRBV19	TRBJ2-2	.	TGTGCCAGTAGTATTCCAGGGCGGTCCACCGGGGAGCTGTTTTTT	CASSIPGRSTGELFF
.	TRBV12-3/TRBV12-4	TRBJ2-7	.	TGTGCCAGCAGTTTCGACGGGTTCGGCGAGCAGTACTTC	CASSFDGFGEQYF
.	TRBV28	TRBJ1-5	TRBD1	TGTGCCAGCAAGGACAGGGTAGGTCAGCCCCAGCATTTT	CASKDRVGQPQHF
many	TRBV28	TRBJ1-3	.	TGTGCCAGCAGTTCGCCTGGGAGCGGAAACACCATATATTTT	CASSSPGSGNTIYF
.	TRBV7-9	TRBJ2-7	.	TGTGCCAGCAGCGGCTACAGCTCCTACGAGCAGTACTTC	CASSGYSSYEQYF
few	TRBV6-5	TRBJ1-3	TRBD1	TGTGCCAGCAGTAGACAGGGTTTATCTGGAAACACCATATATTTT	CASSRQGLSGNTIYF
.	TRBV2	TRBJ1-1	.	TGTGCCAGCAGTGAGGAAGGACACCTGAAAACTGAAGCTTTCTTT	CASSEEGHLKTEAFF
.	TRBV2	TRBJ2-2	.	TGTGCCTCGATAACCGGGCGGACTAACACCGGGGAGCTGTTTTTT	CASITGRTNTGELFF
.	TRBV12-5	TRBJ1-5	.	TGTGCTAGTGGACAGGGAGCTGGGCAGCCCCAGCATTTT	CASGQGAGQPQHF
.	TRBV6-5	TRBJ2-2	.	TGTGCCTCTCGAGGGTTAAGAAACACCGGGGAGCTGTTTTTT	CASRGLRNTGELFF
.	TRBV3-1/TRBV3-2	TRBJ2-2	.	TGTGCCAGCGAGGGCCCGGGGGAGCTGTTTTTT	CASEGPGELFF
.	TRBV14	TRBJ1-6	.	TGTGCCAGCAGCCAAGATCGGGGGTGGGGTTCACCCCTCCACTTT	CASSQDRGWGSPLHF
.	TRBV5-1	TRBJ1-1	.	TGCGCCAGCAGCTTGGTGGGCCCTCCGAACACTGAAGCTTTCTTT	CASSLVGPPNTEAFF
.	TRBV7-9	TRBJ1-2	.	TGTGCCAGCAGCTTATACAGGGACCATGGCTACACCTTC	CASSLYRDHGYTF
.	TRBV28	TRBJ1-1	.	TGTGCCAGCAGTCTCCAGGGAGGGAGGGTCGCTGAAGCTTTCTTT	CASSLQGGRVAEAFF
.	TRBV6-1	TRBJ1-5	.	TGTGCCAGCAGTGCCCAAAGGACTGATAGCAATCAGCCCCAGCATTTT	CASSAQRTDSNQPQHF
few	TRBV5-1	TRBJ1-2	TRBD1	TGCGCCAGCAGCTCGGGGACAGGGGGCGCGGAAGGCTACACCTTC	CASSSGTGGAEGYTF
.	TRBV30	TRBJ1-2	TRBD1	TGTGCCTGGAGTGTCCGATCTGGGACAGGGTATGGCTACACCTTC	CAWSVRSGTGYGYTF
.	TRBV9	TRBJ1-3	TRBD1	TGTGCCAGCAGCGTAACGGGACAGGGAAACACCATATATTTT	CASSVTGQGNTIYF
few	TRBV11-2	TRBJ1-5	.	TGTGCCAGCAGCTTAACCGGGAGCCATCAGCCCCAGCATTTT	CASSLTGSHQPQHF
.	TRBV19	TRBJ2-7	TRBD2	TGTGCCAGTAAGTCCTCGGGAGGCTACGAGCAGTACTTC	CASKSSGGYEQYF
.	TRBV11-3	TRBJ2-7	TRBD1	TGTGCCAGCAGCCGGACAGGGGGGAAGGAGGAGCAGTACTTC	CASSRTGGKEEQYF
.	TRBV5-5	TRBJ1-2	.	TGTGCCAGCAGCTTGGATTTGGCAGGGGAAATCTATGGCTACACCTTC	CASSLDLAGEIYGYTF
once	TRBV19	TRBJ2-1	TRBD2	TGTGCCAGTAGTATCACTGGCGGGGGATACTCCTACAATGAGCAGTTCTTC	CASSITGGGYSYNEQFF